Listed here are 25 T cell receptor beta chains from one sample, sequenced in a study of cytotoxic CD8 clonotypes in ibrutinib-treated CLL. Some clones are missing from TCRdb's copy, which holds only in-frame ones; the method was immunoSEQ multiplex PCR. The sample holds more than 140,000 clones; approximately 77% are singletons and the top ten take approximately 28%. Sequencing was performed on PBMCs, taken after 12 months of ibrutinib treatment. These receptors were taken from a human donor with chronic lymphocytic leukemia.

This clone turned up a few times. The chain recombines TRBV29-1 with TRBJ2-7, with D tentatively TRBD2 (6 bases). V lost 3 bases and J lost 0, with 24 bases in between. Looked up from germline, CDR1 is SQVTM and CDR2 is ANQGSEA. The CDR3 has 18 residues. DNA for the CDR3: TGCAGCGTTGATGGGTGGGCAGAACGGGCGGGGAGCTCCTACGAGCAGTACTTC. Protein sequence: CSVDGWAERAGSSYEQYF.

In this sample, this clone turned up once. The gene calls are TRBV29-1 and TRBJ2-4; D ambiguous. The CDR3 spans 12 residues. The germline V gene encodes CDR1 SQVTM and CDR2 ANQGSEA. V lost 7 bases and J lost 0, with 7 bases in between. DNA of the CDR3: TGCAGCGGATGGGGAGCCAAAAACATTCAGTACTTC. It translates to CSGWGAKNIQYF.

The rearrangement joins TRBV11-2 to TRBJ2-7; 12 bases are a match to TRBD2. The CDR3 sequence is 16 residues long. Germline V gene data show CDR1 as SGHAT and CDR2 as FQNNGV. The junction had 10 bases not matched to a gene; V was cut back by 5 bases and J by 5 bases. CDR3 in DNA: TGTGCCAGCAGCCTAGCCGGGACTAGCGGGCTGGACGAGCAGTACTTC. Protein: CASSLAGTSGLDEQYF.

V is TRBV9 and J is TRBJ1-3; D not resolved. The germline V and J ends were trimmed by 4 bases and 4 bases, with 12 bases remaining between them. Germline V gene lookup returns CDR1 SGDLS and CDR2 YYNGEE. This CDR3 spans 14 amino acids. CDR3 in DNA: TGTGCCAGCAGCCCAGAGGTCTCCGGAAACACCATATATTTT. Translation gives CASSPEVSGNTIYF.

The CDR3 reads CASSIQGLDEQFF. In nucleotides, the CDR3 is TGCGCCAGCAGTATTCAGGGGTTGGATGAGCAGTTCTTC. V is TRBV5-1 and J is TRBJ2-1; possibly TRBD1 for D (6 bases). Germline V gene lookup returns CDR1 SGHRS and CDR2 YFSETQ. V was shortened by 5 bases and J by 8 bases, with 14 bases between the two germline ends. The CDR3 is made up of 13 amino acids.

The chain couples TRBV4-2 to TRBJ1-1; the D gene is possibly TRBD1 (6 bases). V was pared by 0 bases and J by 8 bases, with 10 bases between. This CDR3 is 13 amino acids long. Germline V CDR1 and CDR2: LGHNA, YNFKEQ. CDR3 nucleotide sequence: TGTGCCAGCAGCCAAGATAACAGGGCAGAAGCTTTCTTT. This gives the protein CASSQDNRAEAFF.

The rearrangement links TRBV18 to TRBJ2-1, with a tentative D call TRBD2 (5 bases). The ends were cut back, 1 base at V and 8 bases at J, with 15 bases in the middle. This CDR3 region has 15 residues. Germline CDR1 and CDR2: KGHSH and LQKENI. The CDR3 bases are TGTGCCAGCTCACCACTATCTATCGGGGTAGATGAGCAGTTCTTC. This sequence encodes CASSPLSIGVDEQFF.

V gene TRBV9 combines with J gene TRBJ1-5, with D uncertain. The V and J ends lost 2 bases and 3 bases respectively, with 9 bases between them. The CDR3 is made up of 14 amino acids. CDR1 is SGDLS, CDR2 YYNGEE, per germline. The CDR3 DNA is TGTGCCAGCAGCGTGGAAGGGAACAATCAGCCCCAGCATTTT. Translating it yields CASSVEGNNQPQHF.

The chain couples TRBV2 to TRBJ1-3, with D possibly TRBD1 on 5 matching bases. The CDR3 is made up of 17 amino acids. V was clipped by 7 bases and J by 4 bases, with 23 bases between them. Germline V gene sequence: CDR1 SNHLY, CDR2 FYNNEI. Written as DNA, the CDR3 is TGTGCCAGCACTCCCCGGGGGGGAAGGGCGGGCGGAAACACCATATATTTT. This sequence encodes CASTPRGGRAGGNTIYF.

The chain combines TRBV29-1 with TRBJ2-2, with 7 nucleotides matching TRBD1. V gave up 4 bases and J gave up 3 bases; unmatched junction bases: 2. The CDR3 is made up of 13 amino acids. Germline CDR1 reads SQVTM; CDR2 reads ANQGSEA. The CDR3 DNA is TGCAGCGTTGTTGGGACAGACACCGGGGAGCTGTTTTTT. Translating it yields CSVVGTDTGELFF.

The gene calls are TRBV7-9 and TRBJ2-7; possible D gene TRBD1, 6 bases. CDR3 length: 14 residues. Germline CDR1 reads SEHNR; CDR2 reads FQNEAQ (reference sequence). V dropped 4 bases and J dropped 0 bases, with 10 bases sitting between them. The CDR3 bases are TGTGCCAGCAGCTCTACAGGGAGCTCCTACGAGCAGTACTTC. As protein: CASSSTGSSYEQYF.

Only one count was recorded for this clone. This CDR3 reads CASTPTVETDTQYF. In DNA, the CDR3 is TGTGCCAGCACCCCCACGGTAGAGACAGATACGCAGTATTTT. The chain combines TRBV2 with TRBJ2-3; D unclear. CDR1 and CDR2 (germline): SNHLY, FYNNEI. V was trimmed by 7 bases and J by 3 bases, leaving 14 bases between them. The CDR3 extends over 14 amino acids.

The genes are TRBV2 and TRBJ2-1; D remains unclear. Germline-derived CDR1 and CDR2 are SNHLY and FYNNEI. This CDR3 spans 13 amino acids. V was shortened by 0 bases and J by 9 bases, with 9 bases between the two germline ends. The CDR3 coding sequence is TGTGCCAGCAGTGAAGCGCTTAAGAGTGAGCAGTTCTTC. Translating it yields CASSEALKSEQFF.

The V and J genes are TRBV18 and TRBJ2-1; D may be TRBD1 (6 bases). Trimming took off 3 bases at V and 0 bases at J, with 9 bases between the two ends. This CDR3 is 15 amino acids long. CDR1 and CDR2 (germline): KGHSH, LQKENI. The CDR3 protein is CASSPIGGSYNEQFF. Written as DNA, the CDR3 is TGTGCCAGCTCACCGATAGGGGGCTCCTACAATGAGCAGTTCTTC.

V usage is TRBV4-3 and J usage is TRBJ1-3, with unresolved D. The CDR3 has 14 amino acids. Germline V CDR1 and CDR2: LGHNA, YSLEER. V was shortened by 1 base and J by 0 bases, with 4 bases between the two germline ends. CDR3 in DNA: TGCGCCAGCAGCCAAGGATCCTCTGGAAACACCATATATTTT. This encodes CASSQGSSGNTIYF.

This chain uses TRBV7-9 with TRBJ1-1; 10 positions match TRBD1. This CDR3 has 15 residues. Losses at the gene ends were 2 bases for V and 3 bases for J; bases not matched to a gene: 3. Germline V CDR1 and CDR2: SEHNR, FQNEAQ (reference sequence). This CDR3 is CASSLSGTGDTEAFF. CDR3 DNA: TGTGCCAGCAGCTTATCCGGGACAGGGGACACTGAAGCTTTCTTT.

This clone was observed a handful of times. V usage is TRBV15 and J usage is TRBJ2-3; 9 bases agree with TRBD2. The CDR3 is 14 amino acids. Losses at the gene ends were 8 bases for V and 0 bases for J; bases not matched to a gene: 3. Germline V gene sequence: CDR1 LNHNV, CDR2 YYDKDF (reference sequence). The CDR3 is CATGSGRSTDTQYF. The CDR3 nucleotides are TGTGCCACCGGTAGCGGGAGAAGCACAGATACGCAGTATTTT.

The CDR3 loop reads CASSLTSGAYNEQFF. The CDR3 DNA sequence: TGTGCCAGCAGCCTTACTAGCGGGGCCTACAATGAGCAGTTCTTC. The chain carries TRBV9 and TRBJ2-1; TRBD2 matches at 10 bases. The CDR3 length is 15 residues. V shed 4 bases and J 2 bases; nucleotides not matched to a gene: 3. Germline CDR1 and CDR2: SGDLS and YYNGEE.

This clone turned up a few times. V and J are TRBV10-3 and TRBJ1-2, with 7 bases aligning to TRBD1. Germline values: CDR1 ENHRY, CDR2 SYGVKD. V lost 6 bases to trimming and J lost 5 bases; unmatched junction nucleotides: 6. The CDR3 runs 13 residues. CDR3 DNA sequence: TGTGCCATCAGGGGGGACAGCGAGTATGGCTACACCTTC. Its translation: CAIRGDSEYGYTF.

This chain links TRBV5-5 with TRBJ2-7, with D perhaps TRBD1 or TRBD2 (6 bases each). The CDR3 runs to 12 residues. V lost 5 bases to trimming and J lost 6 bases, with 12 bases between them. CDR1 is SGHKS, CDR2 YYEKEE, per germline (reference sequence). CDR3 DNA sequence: TGTGCCAGCAGGTTAAAGGGGGGCGAGCAGTACTTC. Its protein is CASRLKGGEQYF.

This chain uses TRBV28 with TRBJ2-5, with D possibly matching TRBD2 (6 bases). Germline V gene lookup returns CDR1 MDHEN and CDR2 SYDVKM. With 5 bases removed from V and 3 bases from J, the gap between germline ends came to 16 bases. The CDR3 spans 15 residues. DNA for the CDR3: TGTGCCAGCAGTCCTCCCGGGACTGGAAAAGAGACCCAGTACTTC. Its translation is CASSPPGTGKETQYF.

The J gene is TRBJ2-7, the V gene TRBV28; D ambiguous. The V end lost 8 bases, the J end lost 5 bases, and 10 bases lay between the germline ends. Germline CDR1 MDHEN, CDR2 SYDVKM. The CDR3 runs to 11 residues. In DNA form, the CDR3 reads TGTGCCAGCGAATGGGGTGACGAGCAGTACTTC. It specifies CASEWGDEQYF.

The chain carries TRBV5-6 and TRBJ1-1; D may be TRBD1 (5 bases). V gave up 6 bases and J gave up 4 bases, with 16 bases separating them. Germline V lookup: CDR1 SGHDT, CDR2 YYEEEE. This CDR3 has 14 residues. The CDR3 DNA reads TGTGCCAGCAACCCGAGTGGGGCATTCACTGAAGCTTTCTTT. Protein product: CASNPSGAFTEAFF.

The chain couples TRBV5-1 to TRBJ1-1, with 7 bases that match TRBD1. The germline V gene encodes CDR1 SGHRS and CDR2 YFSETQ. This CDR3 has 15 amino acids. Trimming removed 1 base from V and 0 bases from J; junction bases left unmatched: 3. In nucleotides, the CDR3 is TGCGCCAGCAGCTTGTATGGGACAGTGAACACTGAAGCTTTCTTT. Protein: CASSLYGTVNTEAFF.

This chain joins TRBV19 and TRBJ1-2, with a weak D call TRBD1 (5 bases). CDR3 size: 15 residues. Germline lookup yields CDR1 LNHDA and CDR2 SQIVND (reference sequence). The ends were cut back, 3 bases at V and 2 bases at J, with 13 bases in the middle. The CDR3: CASSISAAGNYGYTF. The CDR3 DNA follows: TGTGCCAGTAGTATTAGTGCGGCAGGGAACTATGGCTACACCTTC.